This TCR beta chain comes out of a study of response to subunit inactivated influenza vaccine. Germline CDR1 and CDR2: MNHNS and SASEGT. This CDR3 is 14 amino acids long. J gave up 2 bases and V 9 bases, and 6 bases lay outside the gene matches. This clonotype was detected a few times. The antigen remains undetermined. TCRdb analysed the RT-PCR reads with MiXCR anew, one entry per CDR3 protein. The sample shows 750,000 to 850,000 distinct CDR3 sequences, around a sixth of them seen only once. Notes on the study in general: Authors suggested seasonal influenza vaccinations each recruit few new T cells.

The chain is built from TRBV6-1 and TRBJ1-5; 8 nucleotides agree with TRBD1. The TCR sequence derives from a man aged 45-65 years who received an inactivated influenza vaccine. The sequences come from PBMCs from blood, collected about 5 days after vaccination. The CDR3 DNA reads as TGTGCCAGTAGAGGACAGGGAGGCAATCAGCCCCAGCATTTT. This gives the protein CASRGQGGNQPQHF.